This T cell receptor beta chain was obtained from a study of blood T cells in healthy people across ages. The authors ran a second PCR of 7 to 11 cycles using a sample-barcoded 5' primer and a J-beta primer mix. Using its own MiXCR run on the 5' RACE reads, TCRdb lists one record per CDR3 protein. The repertoire includes 700,000 to 850,000 distinct CDR3 sequences, 35% to 40% of them detected once, and over 10% sits in the top ten. This CDR3 contains 13 residues. Germline CDR1 is DFQATT and CDR2 is SNEGSKA (reference sequence). V lost 1 base, J lost 8 bases, and 12 bases lay in between. The clonotype was recovered from a man aged 18 to 29 in good health. J is TRBJ1-5 and V is TRBV20-1; possible D gene TRBD1, 5 bases. Material: blood. CDR3 nucleotides: TGCAGTGCTAGAGGACAGAGCCAGAAGCCCCAGCATTTT. Translated: CSARGQSQKPQHF.